Shown below are 16 T cell receptor beta chains from a single sample sequenced in a study of blood T cell repertoires in COVID-19. The repertoire was sequenced with immunoSEQ multiplex PCR; TCRdb's copy has only in-frame clones and lacks some. The sample contains 100,000 to 150,000 clones, more than 75% of which appear only once. Material: peripheral blood. These TCRs come from a woman aged 55-69 years with acute or convalescent COVID-19.

CDR3 residues: CAPGVLETQYF. The CDR3 region has the DNA TGTGCCCCGGGGGTTCTAGAGACCCAGTACTTC. This chain connects TRBV27 to TRBJ2-5; weak D call: TRBD2 (6 bases). Germline-derived CDR1 and CDR2 are MNHEY and SMNVEV (reference sequence). The CDR3 has 11 amino acids. V gave up 11 bases and J gave up 4 bases, with 11 bases separating them.

J is TRBJ1-1 and V is TRBV3-1 (or the pseudogene TRBV3-2), with TRBD1 matching 8 bases. Germline V gene lookup returns CDR1 LGHDT and CDR2 YNNKEL (reference sequence). This CDR3 has 14 amino acids. The V gene end was trimmed by 4 bases and the J gene end by 6 bases; junction bases not matched to a gene: 7. CDR3 nucleotides: TGTGCCAGCAGCCCCCAGACAGGGGCGGCTGAAGCTTTCTTT. Translation gives CASSPQTGAAEAFF.

The rearrangement joins TRBV6-1 to TRBJ1-1; TRBD1 might be the D (5 bases). The CDR3 runs to 12 residues. Germline CDR1 reads MNHNS; CDR2 reads SASEGT. V shed 3 bases and J shed 8 bases, with 10 bases lying between them. DNA for the CDR3: TGTGCCAGCAGTGATGGGGGGATAGAAGCTTTCTTT. It yields the protein CASSDGGIEAFF.

The V gene is TRBV2, the J gene TRBJ1-2; D is uncertain. In germline, CDR1 is SNHLY, CDR2 FYNNEI. The length of the CDR3 is 14 residues. V was pared by 2 bases and J by 0 bases, with 7 bases between. The CDR3 sequence is CASSEQLSNYGYTF. In nucleotides, the CDR3 is TGTGCCAGCAGTGAACAGTTATCTAACTATGGCTACACCTTC.

The chain links TRBV19 to TRBJ2-5; D is perhaps TRBD1 (5 bases). The ends were cut back, 5 bases at V and 2 bases at J, with 9 bases in the middle. This CDR3 is 13 amino acids long. Germline-derived CDR1 and CDR2 are LNHDA and SQIVND (reference sequence). The CDR3: CASSWTTQETQYF. For the CDR3, the DNA is TGTGCCAGTAGTTGGACAACACAAGAGACCCAGTACTTC.

The genes are TRBV2 and TRBJ2-3; 13 nucleotides align to TRBD2. The CDR3 runs to 17 residues. Unmatched junction bases numbered 10, after V lost 6 bases and J lost 4 bases. Germline-derived CDR1 and CDR2 are SNHLY and FYNNEI. This CDR3 reads CASSSRTSGSGPDTQYF. The CDR3 nucleotides are TGTGCCAGCAGCTCCCGGACTAGCGGGAGTGGGCCAGATACGCAGTATTTT.

This clone has just a few counts. CDR3 protein: CAWSVVGAGNTIYF. DNA for the CDR3: TGTGCCTGGAGTGTTGTAGGGGCTGGAAACACCATATATTTT. This chain uses TRBV30 with TRBJ1-3; D is perhaps TRBD1 (5 bases). From germline, CDR1 is GTSNPN and CDR2 SVGIG (reference sequence). V was shortened by 0 bases and J by 2 bases, with 8 bases between the two germline ends. The CDR3 length is 14 residues.

The V call is TRBV27, the J call TRBJ1-2; D not resolved. Germline CDR1 reads MNHEY; CDR2 reads SMNVEV (reference sequence). Between the trimmed V and J ends, which lost 2 bases and 6 bases, there was a span of 10 bases. This CDR3 has 13 residues. This CDR3 is CASSLRGINGYTF. CDR3 bases: TGTGCCAGCAGTTTACGGGGTATCAATGGCTACACCTTC.

The chain uses TRBV9 and TRBJ2-2; 10 positions agree with TRBD2. CDR1 is SGDLS and CDR2 is YYNGEE in the germline V gene. The length of the CDR3 is 16 residues. With 0 bases clipped from V and 8 bases from J, the junction kept 7 bases outside the gene matches. The CDR3 DNA follows: TGTGCCAGCAGCGTAGCTACAGGACTAGCGGCTGGGGAGCTGTTTTTT. This encodes CASSVATGLAAGELFF. Full variable domain (missing parts from reference TRBV9 and TRBJ2-2): DSGVTQTPKHLITATGQRVTLRCSPRSGDLSVYWYQQSLDQGLQFLIQYYNGEERAKGNILERFSAQQFPDLHSELNLSSLELGDSALYFCASSVATGLAAGELFFGEGSRLTVL.

The chain combines TRBV5-4 with TRBJ2-1; D possibly corresponds to TRBD2 (5 bases). V lost 4 bases to trimming and J lost 7 bases, with 12 bases between them. The length of the CDR3 is 13 residues. Germline V gene data show CDR1 as SGHNT and CDR2 as YYREEE (reference sequence). The CDR3 here is CASSPVERNEQFF. The CDR3 DNA follows: TGTGCCAGCAGCCCGGTGGAGCGGAATGAGCAGTTCTTC.

The chain has TRBV11-3 and TRBJ2-1; D gene ambiguous. CDR1 is SGHNT and CDR2 is YENEEA in the germline V gene. V was cut by 3 bases and J by 0 bases, with 9 bases left in between. The CDR3 is 15 residues long. In DNA, the CDR3 is TGTGCCAGCAGCTTCCGTTCGAGCTCCTACAATGAGCAGTTCTTC. Protein product: CASSFRSSSYNEQFF.

On this clone itself: The junction differs from germline at one of its ends, possibly a read error. The chain recombines TRBV7-9 with TRBJ1-2; D gene unclear. Germline assignment: CDR1 SEHNR and CDR2 FQNEAQ (reference sequence). This CDR3 spans 13 amino acids. The DNA for the CDR3 is TGTGCCAGCAGCTTAGGCGGAAACTATGGCTACACCTTT. Translation: CASSLGGNYGYTF.

V and J are TRBV21-1 and TRBJ2-5; the DNA was not used to check the table's D call, TRBD2. TRBV21-1 is deemed a pseudogene. The CDR3 is 14 amino acids. CDR3 DNA: TGTGCCAGCAGCAAAGCCGAGGGCCTGGGGACCCAGTACTTC. Protein: CASSKAEGLGTQYF.

This clone has just a few counts. This sequence joins TRBV19 and TRBJ1-4; possibly TRBD1 for D (6 bases). Trimming left V 6 bases short and J 3 bases short, with 8 bases between. Germline assignment: CDR1 LNHDA and CDR2 SQIVND (reference sequence). The CDR3 is 13 amino acids. This chain's CDR3 is CASRGGSNEKLFF. Written as DNA, the CDR3 is TGTGCCAGTAGAGGGGGATCTAATGAAAAACTGTTTTTT.

As for this clone: The sample holds other DNA sequences that translate to the same CDR3. This sequence joins TRBV5-6 and TRBJ1-2; 10 bases map to TRBD1. This CDR3 comprises 16 residues. Germline V CDR1 and CDR2: SGHDT, YYEEEE. Unmatched junction bases numbered 15, after V lost 5 bases and J lost 8 bases. CDR3 residues: CASRYPGTGEGMGYTF. The CDR3 coding sequence is TGTGCCAGCAGATACCCCGGGACAGGGGAAGGAATGGGCTACACCTTC.

The chain recombines TRBV7-9 with TRBJ1-1; D gene unclear. V was cut by 2 bases and J by 7 bases, with 11 bases left in between. This CDR3 has 13 residues. Germline CDR1 reads SEHNR; CDR2 reads FQNEAQ (reference sequence). CDR3 bases: TGTGCCAGCAGCTTAACGACAAGCGGTGAAGCTTTCTTT. Translated: CASSLTTSGEAFF.